The clone carrying this T cell receptor beta chain showed up many times. Its antigen is not known. The sample comes from a study of T cells in Graves' hyperthyroidism and ophthalmopathy. TCR beta CDR3 region amplification was performed from RNA transcripts. During a first-round RT-PCR of the TCR CDR3, the HTBI primer set was used. MiXCR was run by TCRdb on the multiplex PCR reads, yielding one entry per CDR3 protein. Of roughly 700,000 distinct CDR3 sequences in the sample, just over 35% were seen once. Findings of the study overall: A 13 V-J signature model discriminated ophthalmopathy versus stable hyperthyroidism. Appearing also in blood were most of the thyroid clonotypes expanded above 0.001.

PBMCs came from over 8.5 ml fresh peripheral blood. The germline CDR1 and CDR2 sequences are SGHTA and FQGNSA. The J segment lost 8 bases and the V segment lost 3 bases, leaving 9 bases of the junction unmatched. The CDR3 extends over 14 amino acids. Sequences were obtained from blood. The V and J genes are TRBV7-2 and TRBJ1-2; 7 bases align to TRBD1. This sequence originates from a woman aged 40 to 50 with Graves' hyperthyroidism. The CDR3 nucleotides read TGTGCCAGCAGCTTCGGAGGGGGCATCGGGGGCTACACCTTC. This sequence encodes CASSFGGGIGGYTF. Drawing the rest from reference TRBV7-2 and TRBJ1-2, the complete variable domain is GAGVSQSPSNKVTEKGKDVELRCDPISGHTALYWYRQSLGQGLEFLIYFQGNSAPDKSGLPSDRFSAERTGGSVSTLTIQRTQQEDSAVYLCASSFGGGIGGYTFGSGTRLTVV.